This TCR beta chain was captured by sequencing in a study of blood T cell repertoires in COVID-19. Measured with immunoSEQ multiplex PCR; TCRdb has only the in-frame clones, and not every one. The profile shows fewer than 90,000 clones, approximately 88% of them singletons. There are 14 residues in the CDR3. Looked up from germline, CDR1 is SGDLS and CDR2 is YYNGEE. The V end lost 0 bases, the J end lost 0 bases, and 7 bases lay between the germline ends. This chain connects TRBV9 to TRBJ2-7, with D unresolved. This sequence was found in a man aged 60-69 years with acute or convalescent COVID-19. Sequencing input: peripheral blood. The CDR3 bases are TGTGCCAGCAGCGTAGCTGAGAGCTCCTACGAGCAGTACTTC. This encodes CASSVAESSYEQYF.